The clone carrying this TCR beta chain was detected ten times or more. Its cognate antigen is unknown. This specimen comes from a study of breast tumors, draining lymph nodes, adjacent tissues. CDR3 length: 14 amino acids. Trimming at V came to 3 bases and at J to 10 bases, leaving 0 bases not matched to a gene. From germline, CDR1 is SNHLY and CDR2 FYNNEI. One entry per CDR3 protein results from TCRdb running MiXCR on the multiplex PCR reads. The sample lists 11,000 or so distinct CDR3 sequences, under 40% seen once, with roughly 15% in the top ten. Findings of the study overall: That most tumor T cells come from lymph nodes remained unproven. Most tumor T cells seemingly derive from lymph node, then expand in tumor. Compared with lymph nodes, tumors were less diverse; compared with nontumor tissue, more.

This clonotype originated in a female donor with breast cancer. Some clones in this sample may be carry-over from other donors' samples. The specimen sequenced was breast tumor tissue. The V call is TRBV2, the J call TRBJ2-4; TRBD2 matches at 16 bases. CDR3: CASSEGLAGGIQYF. The CDR3 DNA reads TGTGCCAGCAGTGAGGGACTAGCGGGAGGGATTCAGTACTTC.